This T cell receptor beta chain was sequenced in a study of long-term antiretroviral therapy in people with HIV. Overall study: Some samples came about a decade before the 2015 immediate-ART recommendation, and these were the earliest.

Germline values: CDR1 MGHRA, CDR2 YSYEKL. The CDR3 length is 14 residues. V lost 1 base and J 2 bases, leaving 9 bases between the germline ends. The authors ran the immunoSEQ assay, v3.0, at survey level. The target of sequencing was about 35,000-50,000 T-cell genomes per sample. The method was immunoSEQ multiplex PCR; TCRdb's version includes in-frame clones alone and lacks a portion of them. This sample has roughly 28,000 clones, with 70% to 90% found just once. Study conclusions and caveats: Whichever time point was examined, clones expanded before ART dominated the repertoire. Repertoires in HIV (unlike those of controls) had narrower CDR3 length ranges.

As regards this clone: The antigen is unknown.

The source is a man aged 35-49 years with HIV. Sequenced material: unsorted PBMCs, taken approximately 2.7 years after starting antiretroviral therapy. V gene TRBV4-1 combines with J gene TRBJ2-7; D perhaps matches TRBD2 (5 bases). The CDR3 coding sequence is TGCGCCAGCAGCCAAGGAGGGTCTGCCTACGAGCAGTACTTC. Translated: CASSQGGSAYEQYF.